This TCR beta chain was recorded in a study of T cell responses to AZD1222 COVID-19 vaccine (dated by TCRdb to the early 2020s). For the study in its entirety: AZD1222 recipients whose second dose came at about 4 weeks and those whose second dose came at about 12 weeks were combined into one group, since spike-specific TCR depth and breadth did not differ between the two schedules. A total of just over 230 trial participants underwent TCR sequencing, of whom under 220 had received two doses of AZD1222 and about 25 had received two doses of the MenACWY control vaccine. Trial participants were enrolled by age into 18-55, 56-69 and 70-plus year subgroups, with 148, 28 and 57 TCR-sequenced participants respectively. Overall results and qualifications from the work: Because no day 14 peak-response samples were available, repertoires were characterized only after the peak T cell response. Conclusions about previously exposed vaccinees are limited, since just five to seven AZD1222 recipients were seropositive for SARS-CoV-2 at baseline. Reportedly, almost half of the unique spike-specific TCRs recognized epitopes lying outside the regions that are mutated in the B.1.351 and B.1.1.7 variants. The whole spike protein was spanned by vaccine-associated CD4 TCRs, and dominant responses were seen in regions 160-218 and 743-854. After two AZD1222 doses, spike-specific TCR breadth and depth were significantly higher than at day 0 and than in MenACWY recipients. Participants were mostly white British, with more females than males. The authors suggested clonal diversity may have been underestimated. The 56-69-year group was small, and its depth increase did not reach significance, likely because of low power.

V drops 5 bases and J drops 0 bases, leaving 8 bases in between. The CDR3 holds 14 amino acids from the cysteine to the phenylalanine. Left in the record is the CDR3 DNA by itself, 42 bases read in frame from the first base. From the germline V gene, CDR1 is SGHAT and CDR2 is FQNNGV. Regarding this clone: Its antigen has not been determined. No much larger clone exists at a distance of one base, and base qualities are not known.

The CDR3 regions of human TCRbeta chains were analyzed by immunosequencing. On the study's bioinformatics: TCRs in the repertoires were matched against a reference library of SARS-CoV-2-specific TCRs that had been generated with the MIRA antigen-specificity platform. Breadth was defined as the fraction of unique TCRs that were SARS-CoV-2-associated, and depth was defined as the fraction of total T cells that were SARS-CoV-2-associated. Each spike-specific TCR was assigned to its reactive spike region and to a CD4 or CD8 class using the MIRA data. Log10-transformed breadth and depth values were compared by one-way ANOVA with Sidak's multiple comparisons tests. Not all clones reach the TCRdb copy of this immuneACCESS table, which keeps in-frame sequences only. Checked studies attribute under half of the gap to unresolved V genes and leave the rest unexplained. The V and J calls and the clone size are those of that table, but D and trimming were determined from the DNA. Counted in this sample were 100,000 to 150,000 clones; 88% of them appeared once. The ten top clones hold around 6.1% of the sample.

The meaning of the sample's time point label: baseline before first vaccination. Vaccinee samples were obtained from the UK trials COV001 and COV002, which included a single-blind randomized controlled phase 2/3 trial of AZD1222 (ChAdOx1 nCoV-19) in healthy adults. For TCRbeta chain sequencing, PBMC samples were collected from trial participants at day 0 and at day 28 after the second dose. The sequencing here drew on peripheral blood, taken on day 0 of AZD1222 vaccination. The chain was built from TRBV11-2 and TRBJ1-3; the D gene remains uncertain. The TCR was taken from an adult in good health. The CDR3 is CASSLTDSGNTIYF. The bases read TGTGCCAGCAGCCTGACGGACTCTGGAAACACCATATATTTT.